Reported below is one TCR beta chain. The target antigen is unknown. This CDR3 has 13 residues. Looked up from germline, CDR1 is SNHLY and CDR2 is FYNNEI. The ends were cut back, 7 bases at V and 1 base at J, with 10 bases in the middle. These data belong to a study of CD4 T cells in relation to SARS-CoV-2 and coronaviruses. CD4+ T cells from unexposed donors were obtained before the COVID-19 pandemic (2011-2018). CD4+ T cells were isolated from the cells after 10 days of culture. Assay: immunoSEQ multiplex PCR; the TCRdb copy retains only in-frame clones and omits some. The repertoire consists of 21,000 or so clones, with about 80% occurring once and the leading ten covering more than 9%.

This TCR derives from a human donor in good health. The V call is TRBV2, the J call TRBJ1-1; D is ambiguous. The sequenced sample was CD4+ T cells from PBMCs, cultured in vitro. CDR3 region: CASTSGRNTEAFF. CDR3 DNA: TGTGCCAGCACCTCCGGGAGGAACACTGAAGCTTTCTTT.